These 8 T cell receptor beta chains were all obtained from the same sample, sequenced in a study of siplizumab effects on memory and regulatory T cells. Sequencing was performed with immunoSEQ multiplex PCR; in TCRdb, only in-frame clones are kept and a portion is missing. In the table there are 55,000 to 65,000 clones, around 97% of which are singletons. Sequencing used naive CD8+ T cells sorted from blood. The receptors come from a human donor in good health.

The chain recombines TRBV20-1 with TRBJ1-2; D unclear. V was pared by 2 bases and J by 3 bases, with 4 bases between. The CDR3 is 11 residues long. Germline CDR1 reads DFQATT; CDR2 reads SNEGSKA (reference sequence). CDR3 amino acids: CSARPHYGYTF. The CDR3 DNA reads as TGCAGTGCTAGACCCCACTATGGCTACACCTTC.

The chain has TRBV2 and TRBJ2-7; no clear D gene. Trimming removed 4 bases from V and 3 bases from J, with 10 bases in between. From germline, CDR1 is SNHLY and CDR2 FYNNEI. The CDR3 runs 13 residues. Here the CDR3 DNA reads TGTGCCAGCAGTGTTACAGCCCGCTACGAGCAGTACTTC. Its protein product is CASSVTARYEQYF.

The rearrangement uses TRBV7-9 and TRBJ2-3, with 7 bases that match TRBD1. CDR1 is SEHNR, CDR2 FQNEAQ, per germline (reference sequence). The ends lost 5 bases at V and 3 bases at J; junction bases unmatched: 11. CDR3 size: 16 residues. This CDR3 reads CASSTRQGGSTDTQYF. The CDR3 nucleotides are TGTGCCAGCAGCACGAGACAGGGTGGTAGTACAGATACGCAGTATTTT. Full variable domain (outside the CDR3, taken from reference TRBV7-9 and TRBJ2-3): DTGVSQNPRHKITKRGQNVTFRCDPISEHNRLYWYRQTLGQGPEFLTYFQNEAQLEKSRLLSDRFSAERPKGSFSTLEIQRTEQGDSAMYLCASSTRQGGSTDTQYFGPGTRLTVL.

The gene calls are TRBV19 and TRBJ1-3, with TRBD1 as a possible D gene (5 bases). The V gene lost 4 bases and the J gene lost 0 bases, with 10 bases spanning the gap. From germline, CDR1 is LNHDA and CDR2 SQIVND (reference sequence). The CDR3 is made up of 15 amino acids. Here the CDR3 reads CASSTGLLSGNTIYF. The DNA for the CDR3 is TGTGCCAGTAGTACGGGACTTCTCTCTGGAAACACCATATATTTT.

The V gene is TRBV10-3, the J gene TRBJ2-7; D gene ambiguous. Germline CDR1 is ENHRY and CDR2 is SYGVKD. The length of the CDR3 is 13 residues. Trimming took off 0 bases at V and 2 bases at J, with 5 bases between the two ends. The CDR3 is CAISESPAYEQYF. CDR3 DNA sequence: TGTGCCATCAGTGAGTCACCAGCCTACGAGCAGTACTTC.

V is TRBV6-4 and J is TRBJ2-1; D may be TRBD1 or TRBD2 (5 bases each). Germline CDR1 MRHNA, CDR2 SNTAGT. The CDR3 loop spans 16 amino acids. V gave up 2 bases and J gave up 9 bases, with 20 bases separating them. The CDR3 here is CASSDLSRDHGGEQFF. Here the CDR3 DNA reads TGTGCCAGCAGTGACCTTAGCCGGGACCACGGCGGTGAGCAGTTCTTC.

This chain joins TRBV5-6 and TRBJ1-5; D call uncertain. V was trimmed by 4 bases and J by 2 bases, leaving 4 bases between them. The germline CDR1 and CDR2 sequences are SGHDT and YYEEEE. The CDR3 is 12 residues long. CDR3 DNA sequence: TGTGCCAGCAGCGGGGGCAATCAGCCCCAGCATTTT. Translation: CASSGGNQPQHF.

The chain is built from TRBV9 and TRBJ2-3; D not certain. The CDR3 has 11 amino acids. CDR1 is SGDLS and CDR2 is YYNGEE in the germline V gene. V was trimmed by 3 bases and J by 2 bases, leaving 1 base between them. DNA of the CDR3: TGTGCCAGCAGCGACACAGATACGCAGTATTTT. It encodes CASSDTDTQYF. The variable domain in full, completed from reference TRBV9 and TRBJ2-3, reads DSGVTQTPKHLITATGQRVTLRCSPRSGDLSVYWYQQSLDQGLQFLIQYYNGEERAKGNILERFSAQQFPDLHSELNLSSLELGDSALYFCASSDTDTQYFGPGTRLTVL.